This T cell receptor (beta chain) emerged from a study of regulatory T cells in long-lasting Graves disease. This clonotype was picked up many times. The authors built TCR beta libraries using iRepertoire HTBI primers and Arm-PCR of CDR3 regions. Each CDR3 protein is one row after TCRdb ran MiXCR on the multiplex PCR reads. This sample yields 420,000 or so distinct CDR3 sequences, of which 16% are seen a single time; around 23% belongs to the top ten. The time point: newly diagnosed GD, antithyroid drugs for less than 3 months. Extracted PBMC RNA gave rise to the TCR library. Germline assignment: CDR1 SGHAT and CDR2 FQNNGV. The CDR3 totals 13 residues. Germline trimming cut 11 bases from V and 6 bases from J; bases unmatched to any gene: 9. The same sample was also used in a study of T cells in Graves' hyperthyroidism and ophthalmopathy.

The sample was peripheral blood mononuclear cells (PBMCs), taken at new diagnosis, from a patient treated with antithyroid drugs. The clonotype was recovered from a woman aged 18-29 years with Graves disease. The chain uses TRBV11-2 and TRBJ2-2, with 7 bases that match TRBD2. The CDR3 spells CAWAAGESGELFF. In DNA, the CDR3 is TGTGCCTGGGCGGCGGGAGAGTCCGGGGAGCTGTTTTTT. Full variable domain (missing parts from reference TRBV11-2 and TRBJ2-2): EAGVAQSPRYKIIEKRQSVAFWCNPISGHATLYWYQQILGQGPKLLIQFQNNGVVDDSQLPKDRFSAERLKGVDSTLKIQPAKLEDSAVYLCAWAAGESGELFFGEGSRLTVL.